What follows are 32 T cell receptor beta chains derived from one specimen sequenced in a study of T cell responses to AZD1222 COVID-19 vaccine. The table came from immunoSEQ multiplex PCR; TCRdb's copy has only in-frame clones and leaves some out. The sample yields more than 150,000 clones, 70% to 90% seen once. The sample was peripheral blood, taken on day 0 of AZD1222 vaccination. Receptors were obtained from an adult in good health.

The CDR3 nucleotides read TGTGCCAGTAGTGCCCGGGACGGAAGCAATCAGCCCCAGCATTTT. Its protein is CASSARDGSNQPQHF. The chain joins TRBV19 to TRBJ1-5; TRBD1 is a possible D gene (5 bases). Germline assignment: CDR1 LNHDA and CDR2 SQIVND (reference sequence). The germline V and J ends were trimmed by 5 bases and 1 base, with 12 bases remaining between them. CDR3 length equals 15 residues.

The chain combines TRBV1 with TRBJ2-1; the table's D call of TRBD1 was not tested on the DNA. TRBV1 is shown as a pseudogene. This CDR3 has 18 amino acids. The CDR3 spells CTSSQPSSTGGLDNEQFF. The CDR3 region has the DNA TGCACCAGCAGCCAACCCTCCTCGACAGGGGGGCTAGACAATGAGCAGTTCTTC.

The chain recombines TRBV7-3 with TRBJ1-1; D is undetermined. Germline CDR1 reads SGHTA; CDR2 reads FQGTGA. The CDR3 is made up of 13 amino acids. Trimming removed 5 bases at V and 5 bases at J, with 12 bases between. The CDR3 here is CASSLNPGTEAFF. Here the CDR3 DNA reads TGTGCCAGCAGCCTCAACCCTGGGACTGAAGCTTTCTTT. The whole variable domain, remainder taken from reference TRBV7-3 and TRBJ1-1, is GAGVSQTPSNKVTEKGKYVELRCDPISGHTALYWYRQSLGQGPEFLIYFQGTGAADDSGLPNDRFFAVRPEGSVSTLKIQRTERGDSAVYLCASSLNPGTEAFFGQGTRLTVV.

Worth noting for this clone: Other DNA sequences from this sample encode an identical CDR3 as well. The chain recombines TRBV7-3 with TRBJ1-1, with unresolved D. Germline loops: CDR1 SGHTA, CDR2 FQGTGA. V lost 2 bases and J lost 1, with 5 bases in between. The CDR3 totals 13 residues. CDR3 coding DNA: TGTGCCAGCAGCTTAGGGTCGAACACTGAAGCTTTCTTT. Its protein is CASSLGSNTEAFF.

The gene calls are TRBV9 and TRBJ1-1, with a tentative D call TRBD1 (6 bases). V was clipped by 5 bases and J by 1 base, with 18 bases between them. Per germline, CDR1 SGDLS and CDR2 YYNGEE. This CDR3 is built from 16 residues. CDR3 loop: CASSPLRGGGNTEAFF. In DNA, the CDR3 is TGTGCCAGCAGTCCCTTACGGGGGGGCGGGAACACTGAAGCTTTCTTT.

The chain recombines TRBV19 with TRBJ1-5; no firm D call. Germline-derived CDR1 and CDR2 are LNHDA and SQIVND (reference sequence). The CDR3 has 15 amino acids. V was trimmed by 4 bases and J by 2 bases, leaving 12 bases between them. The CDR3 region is CASSTGPGGNQPQHF. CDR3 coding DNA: TGTGCCAGTAGTACCGGACCTGGGGGCAATCAGCCCCAGCATTTT.

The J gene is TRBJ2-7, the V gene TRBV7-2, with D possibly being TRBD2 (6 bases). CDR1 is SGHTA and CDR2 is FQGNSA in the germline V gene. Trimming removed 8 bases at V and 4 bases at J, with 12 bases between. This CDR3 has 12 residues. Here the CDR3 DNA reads TGTGCCAGCGCGAGGGGAGGTTACGAGCAGTACTTC. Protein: CASARGGYEQYF.

Written as DNA, the CDR3 is TGTGCCACCAGCAGAGAGTCACTAGTGTCGCACAATGAGCAGTTCTTC. Translating it yields CATSRESLVSHNEQFF. The V and J genes are TRBV15 and TRBJ2-1; perhaps TRBD2 as D (5 bases). CDR1 is LNHNV, CDR2 YYDKDF, per germline (reference sequence). The germline V and J ends were trimmed by 0 bases and 5 bases, with 14 bases remaining between them. The CDR3 covers 16 residues.

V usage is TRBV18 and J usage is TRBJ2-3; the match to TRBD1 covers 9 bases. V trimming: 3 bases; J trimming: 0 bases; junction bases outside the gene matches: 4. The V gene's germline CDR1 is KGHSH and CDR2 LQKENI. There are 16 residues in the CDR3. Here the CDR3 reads CASSPPGQGSTDTQYF. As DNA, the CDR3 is TGTGCCAGCTCACCGCCGGGACAGGGTAGCACAGATACGCAGTATTTT. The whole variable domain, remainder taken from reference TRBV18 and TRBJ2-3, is NAGVMQNPRHLVRRRGQEARLRCSPMKGHSHVYWYRQLPEEGLKFMVYLQKENIIDESGMPKERFSAEFPKEGPSILRIQQVVRGDSAAYFCASSPPGQGSTDTQYFGPGTRLTVL.

CDR3 nucleotides: TGTGCCAGTAGTCCCGGACGGGGGGGACTAGCGGGGGGCACAGATACGCAGTATTTT. It encodes CASSPGRGGLAGGTDTQYF. This chain connects TRBV19 to TRBJ2-3; 14 bases line up with TRBD2. V trimming: 5 bases; J trimming: 1 base; junction bases outside the gene matches: 11. Germline V CDR1 and CDR2: LNHDA, SQIVND (reference sequence). The CDR3 runs 19 residues.

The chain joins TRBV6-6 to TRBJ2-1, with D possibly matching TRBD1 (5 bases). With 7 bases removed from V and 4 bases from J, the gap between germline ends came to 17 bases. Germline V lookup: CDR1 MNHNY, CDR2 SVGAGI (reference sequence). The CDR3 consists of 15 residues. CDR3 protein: CASKQDTLGYNEQFF. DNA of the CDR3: TGTGCCAGCAAACAGGACACTTTGGGGTACAATGAGCAGTTCTTC.

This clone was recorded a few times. DNA of the CDR3: TGTGCCAGCAGTGACGGAAACACCGGGGAGCTGTTTTTT. Its translation: CASSDGNTGELFF. V gene TRBV6-4 combines with J gene TRBJ2-2; D remains ambiguous. The V and J ends lost 2 bases and 2 bases respectively, with 3 bases between them. The germline V gene has CDR1 MRHNA and CDR2 SNTAGT. The CDR3 totals 13 residues.

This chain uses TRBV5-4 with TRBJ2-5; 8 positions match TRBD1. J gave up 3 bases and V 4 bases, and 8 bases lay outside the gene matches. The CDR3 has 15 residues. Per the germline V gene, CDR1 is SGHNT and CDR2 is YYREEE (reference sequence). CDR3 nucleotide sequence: TGTGCCAGCAGCCCAGGGACAGGAGGGGAAGAGACCCAGTACTTC. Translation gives CASSPGTGGEETQYF.

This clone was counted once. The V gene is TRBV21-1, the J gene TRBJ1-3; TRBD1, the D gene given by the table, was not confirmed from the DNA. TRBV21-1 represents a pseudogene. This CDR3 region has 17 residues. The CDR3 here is CASSKSGQAHSGNTIYF. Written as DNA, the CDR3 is TGTGCCAGCAGCAAGTCCGGACAGGCACACTCTGGAAACACCATATATTTT.

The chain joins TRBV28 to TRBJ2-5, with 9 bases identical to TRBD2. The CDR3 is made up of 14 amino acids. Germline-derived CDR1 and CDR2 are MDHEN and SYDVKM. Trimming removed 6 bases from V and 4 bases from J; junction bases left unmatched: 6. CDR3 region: CASRGAGGAETQYF. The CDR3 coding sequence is TGTGCCAGCAGGGGCGCGGGGGGGGCAGAGACCCAGTACTTC.

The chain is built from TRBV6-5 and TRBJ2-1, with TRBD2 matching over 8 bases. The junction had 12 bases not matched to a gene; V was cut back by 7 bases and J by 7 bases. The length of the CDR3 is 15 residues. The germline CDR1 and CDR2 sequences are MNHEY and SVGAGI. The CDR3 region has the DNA TGTGCCAGCAAGCCGGGGGGGGCCATGGGAAATGAGCAGTTCTTC. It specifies CASKPGGAMGNEQFF.

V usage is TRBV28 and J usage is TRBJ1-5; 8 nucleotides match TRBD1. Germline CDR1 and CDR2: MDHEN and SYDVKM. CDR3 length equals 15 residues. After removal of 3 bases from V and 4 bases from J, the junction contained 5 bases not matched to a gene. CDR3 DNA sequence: TGTGCCAGCAGTTTTTCAGGGGGCTCGAATCAGCCCCAGCATTTT. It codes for CASSFSGGSNQPQHF. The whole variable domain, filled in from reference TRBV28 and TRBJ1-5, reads DVKVTQSSRYLVKRTGEKVFLECVQDMDHENMFWYRQDPGLGLRLIYFSYDVKMKEKGDIPEGYSVSREKKERFSLILESASTNQTSMYLCASSFSGGSNQPQHFGDGTRLSIL.

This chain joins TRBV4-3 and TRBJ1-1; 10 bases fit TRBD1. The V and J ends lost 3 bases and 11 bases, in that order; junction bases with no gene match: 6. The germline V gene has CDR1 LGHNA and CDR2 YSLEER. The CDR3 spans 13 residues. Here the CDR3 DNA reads TGCGCCAGCAGCCATGGACCGGGACAGGGGGCTTTCTTT. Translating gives CASSHGPGQGAFF.

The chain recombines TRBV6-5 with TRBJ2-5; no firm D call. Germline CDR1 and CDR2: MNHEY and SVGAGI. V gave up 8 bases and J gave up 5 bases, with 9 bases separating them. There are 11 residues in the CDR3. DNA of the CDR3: TGTGCCAGCGTAGGTGTCGAGACCCAGTACTTC. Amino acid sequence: CASVGVETQYF.

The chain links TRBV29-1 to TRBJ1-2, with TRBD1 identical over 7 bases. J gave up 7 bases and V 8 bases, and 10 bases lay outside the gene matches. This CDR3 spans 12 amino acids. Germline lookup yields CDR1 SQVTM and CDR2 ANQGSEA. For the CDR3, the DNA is TGCAGCTTTAGGGAGGGGGCTGGTGGCTACACCTTC. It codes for CSFREGAGGYTF.

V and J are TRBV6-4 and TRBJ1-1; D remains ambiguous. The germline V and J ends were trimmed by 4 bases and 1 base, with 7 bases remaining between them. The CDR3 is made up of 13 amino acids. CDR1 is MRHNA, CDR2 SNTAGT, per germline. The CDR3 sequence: CASSASSNTEAFF. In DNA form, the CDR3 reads TGTGCCAGCAGTGCAAGCTCGAACACTGAAGCTTTCTTT.

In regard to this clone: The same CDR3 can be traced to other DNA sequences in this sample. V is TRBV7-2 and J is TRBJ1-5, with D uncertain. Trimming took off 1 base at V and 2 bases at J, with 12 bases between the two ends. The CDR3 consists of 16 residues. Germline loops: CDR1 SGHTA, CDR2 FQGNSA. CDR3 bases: TGTGCCAGCAGCTTAGAATCCGGCAGAGGCAATCAGCCCCAGCATTTT. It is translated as CASSLESGRGNQPQHF.

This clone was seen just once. As DNA, the CDR3 is TGTGCCAGCAGTGCCGCCCAGGGGAGGATGGGTGGAGAGACCCAGTACTTC. Translated: CASSAAQGRMGGETQYF. The V gene is TRBV28, the J gene TRBJ2-5; D may match TRBD1 or TRBD2 (6 bases each). Germline V gene sequence: CDR1 MDHEN, CDR2 SYDVKM. There are 17 residues in the CDR3. V lost 5 bases and J lost 4, with 23 bases in between.

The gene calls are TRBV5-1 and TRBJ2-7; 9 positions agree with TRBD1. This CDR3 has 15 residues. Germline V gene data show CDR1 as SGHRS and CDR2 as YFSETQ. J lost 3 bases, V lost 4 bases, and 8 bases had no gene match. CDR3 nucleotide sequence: TGCGCCAGCAGCCAAGGACAGGGGCACTTCTACGAGCAGTACTTC. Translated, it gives CASSQGQGHFYEQYF.

CDR3 in DNA: TGTGCCAGCAGTTGGGGCCCGAACACTGAAGCTTTCTTT. Its translation is CASSWGPNTEAFF. The V and J genes are TRBV12-3 or TRBV12-4 and TRBJ1-1; tentative D call: TRBD1 (5 bases). Deletions cut 4 bases from V and 1 base from J, with 7 bases between. The CDR3 spans 13 residues.

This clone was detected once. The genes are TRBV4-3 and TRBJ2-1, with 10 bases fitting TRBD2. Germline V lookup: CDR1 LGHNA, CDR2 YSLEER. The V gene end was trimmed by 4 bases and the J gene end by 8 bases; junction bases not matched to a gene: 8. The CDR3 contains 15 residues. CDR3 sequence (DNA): TGCGCCAGCAGCCTCCAGCGGGAGGGAAGGCATGAGCAGTTCTTC. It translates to CASSLQREGRHEQFF.

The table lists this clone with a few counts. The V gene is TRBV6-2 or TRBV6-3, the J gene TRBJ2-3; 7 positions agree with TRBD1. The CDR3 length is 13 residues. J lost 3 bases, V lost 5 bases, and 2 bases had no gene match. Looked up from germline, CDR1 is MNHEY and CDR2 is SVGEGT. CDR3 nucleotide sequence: TGTGCCAGCAGTACAGGGGAAACAGATACGCAGTATTTT. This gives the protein CASSTGETDTQYF.

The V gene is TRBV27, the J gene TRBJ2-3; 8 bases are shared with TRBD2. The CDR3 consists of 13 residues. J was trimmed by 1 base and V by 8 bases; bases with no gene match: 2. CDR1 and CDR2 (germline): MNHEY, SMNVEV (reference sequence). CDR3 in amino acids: CASRAGGTDTQYF. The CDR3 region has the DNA TGTGCCAGCCGAGCGGGAGGCACAGATACGCAGTATTTT.

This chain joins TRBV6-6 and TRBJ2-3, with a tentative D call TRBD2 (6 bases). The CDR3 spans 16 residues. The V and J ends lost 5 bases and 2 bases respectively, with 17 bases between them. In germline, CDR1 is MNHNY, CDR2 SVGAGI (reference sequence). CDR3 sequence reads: CASSRLTGLPTDTQYF. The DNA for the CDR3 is TGTGCCAGCAGTCGACTCACGGGACTCCCCACAGATACGCAGTATTTT.

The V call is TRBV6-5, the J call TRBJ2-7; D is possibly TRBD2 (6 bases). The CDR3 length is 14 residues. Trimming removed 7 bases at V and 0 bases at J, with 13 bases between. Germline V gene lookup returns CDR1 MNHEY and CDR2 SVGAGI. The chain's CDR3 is CASTRGTPSYEQYF. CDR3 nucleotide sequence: TGTGCCAGCACACGCGGGACCCCCTCCTACGAGCAGTACTTC.

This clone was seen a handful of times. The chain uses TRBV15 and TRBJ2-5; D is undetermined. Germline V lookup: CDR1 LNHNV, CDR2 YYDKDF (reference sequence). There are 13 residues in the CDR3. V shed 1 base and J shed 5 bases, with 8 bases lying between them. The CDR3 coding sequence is TGTGCCACCAGCAGAGCCCGAATCGAGACCCAGTACTTC. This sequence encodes CATSRARIETQYF. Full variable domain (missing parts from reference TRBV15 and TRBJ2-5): DAMVIQNPRYQVTQFGKPVTLSCSQTLNHNVMYWYQQKSSQAPKLLFHYYDKDFNNEADTPDNFQSRRPNTSFCFLDIRSPGLGDTAMYLCATSRARIETQYFGPGTRLLVL.

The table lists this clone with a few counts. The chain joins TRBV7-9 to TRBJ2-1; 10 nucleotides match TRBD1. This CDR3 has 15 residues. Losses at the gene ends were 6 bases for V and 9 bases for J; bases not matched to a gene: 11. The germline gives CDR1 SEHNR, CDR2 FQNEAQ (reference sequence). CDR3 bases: TGTGCCAGCAGGACCGGGACAGGGGTTTTGGGTGAGCAGTTCTTC. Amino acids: CASRTGTGVLGEQFF.